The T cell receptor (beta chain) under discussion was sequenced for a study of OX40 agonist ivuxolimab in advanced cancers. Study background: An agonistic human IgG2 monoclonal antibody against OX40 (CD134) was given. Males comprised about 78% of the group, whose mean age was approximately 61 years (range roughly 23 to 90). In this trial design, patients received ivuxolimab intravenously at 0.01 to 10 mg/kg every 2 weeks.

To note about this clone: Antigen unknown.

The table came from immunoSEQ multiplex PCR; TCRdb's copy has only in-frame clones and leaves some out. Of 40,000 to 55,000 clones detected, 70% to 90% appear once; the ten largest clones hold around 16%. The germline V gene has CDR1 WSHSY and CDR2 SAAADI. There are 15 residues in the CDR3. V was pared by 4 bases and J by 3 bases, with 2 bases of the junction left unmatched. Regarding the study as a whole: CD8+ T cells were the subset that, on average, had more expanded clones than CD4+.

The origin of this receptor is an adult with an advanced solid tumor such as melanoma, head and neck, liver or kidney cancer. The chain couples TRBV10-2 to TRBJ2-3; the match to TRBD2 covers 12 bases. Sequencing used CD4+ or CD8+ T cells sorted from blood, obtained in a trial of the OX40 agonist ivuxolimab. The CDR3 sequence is CASSGLAGVTDTQYF. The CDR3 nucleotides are TGCGCCAGCAGTGGACTAGCGGGAGTAACAGATACGCAGTATTTT.